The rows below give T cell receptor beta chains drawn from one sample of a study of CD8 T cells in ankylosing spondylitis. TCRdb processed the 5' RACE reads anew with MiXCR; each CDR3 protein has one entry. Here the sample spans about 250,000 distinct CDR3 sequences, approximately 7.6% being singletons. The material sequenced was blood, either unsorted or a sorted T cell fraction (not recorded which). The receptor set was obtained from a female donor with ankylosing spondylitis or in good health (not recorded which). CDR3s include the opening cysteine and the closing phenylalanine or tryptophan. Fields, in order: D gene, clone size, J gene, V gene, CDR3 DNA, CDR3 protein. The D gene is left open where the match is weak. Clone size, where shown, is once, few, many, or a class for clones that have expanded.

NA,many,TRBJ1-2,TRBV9,TGTGCCAGCAGCGTAGCGGGTCTCTACACCTTC,CASSVAGLYTF
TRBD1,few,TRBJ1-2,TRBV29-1,TGCAGCGTTGAAGAACGAGACAGGGTCATTGGCTACACCTTC,CSVEERDRVIGYTF
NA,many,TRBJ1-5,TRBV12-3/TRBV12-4,TGTGCCAGCAGTTTTAAACAGCACAATCAGCCCCAGCATTTT,CASSFKQHNQPQHF
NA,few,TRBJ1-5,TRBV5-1,TGCGCCAGCAGCTTGGAATGGGGGGGGAATCAGCCCCAGCATTTT,CASSLEWGGNQPQHF
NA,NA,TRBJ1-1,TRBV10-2,TGCGCCAGCAGTGAGTTCGGGGGAACTGAAGCTTTCTTT,CASSEFGGTEAFF
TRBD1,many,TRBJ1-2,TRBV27,TGTGCCAGCAGTCCTATAGGGGGACAGCACTATGGCTACACCTTC,CASSPIGGQHYGYTF
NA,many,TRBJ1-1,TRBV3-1,TGTGCCAGCAGCCAAGAGGGAAGAGGCACTGAAGCTTTCTTT,CASSQEGRGTEAFF
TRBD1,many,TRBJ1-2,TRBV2,TGTGCCCCCTTGGACAGGGAAGGCGGCTACACCTTC,CAPLDREGGYTF
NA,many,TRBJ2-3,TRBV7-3,TGTGCCAGCAGCCCCGGGACCACATCCACAGATACGCAGTATTTT,CASSPGTTSTDTQYF
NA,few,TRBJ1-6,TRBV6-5,TGTGCCAGCAGTTACTCGGACGGATTTGGTTCACCCCTCCACTTT,CASSYSDGFGSPLHF
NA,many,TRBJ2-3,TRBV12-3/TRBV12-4,TGTGCCAGCAGTCCCCGGACTCCTAGCACAGATACGCAGTATTTT,CASSPRTPSTDTQYF
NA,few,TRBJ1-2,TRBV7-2,TGTGCCAGCAGCTTAGCTCCTGGGCCGTCTGGCTACACCTTC,CASSLAPGPSGYTF
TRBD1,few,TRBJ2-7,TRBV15,TGTGCCACCAGCTACGGGACAGGGGGCGACGAGCAGTACTTC,CATSYGTGGDEQYF
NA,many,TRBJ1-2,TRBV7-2,TGTGCCAGCAGCTTAGTTGGACAGCACTATGGCTACACCTTC,CASSLVGQHYGYTF
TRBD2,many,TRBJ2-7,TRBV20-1,TGCAGTGCTTCCCTCTTGGCGGGAGGCTACGAGCAGTACTTC,CSASLLAGGYEQYF
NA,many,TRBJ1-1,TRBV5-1,TGCGCCAGCAGCTTCTTGGACGACACTGAAGCTTTCTTT,CASSFLDDTEAFF
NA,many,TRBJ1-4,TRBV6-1,TGTGCCAGCAGATCTGACAGGTCCGGAGGTGAAAAACTGTTTTTT,CASRSDRSGGEKLFF
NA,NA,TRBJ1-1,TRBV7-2,TGTGCCAGCAGCCTCTCAATCGTGAACACTGAAGCTTTCTTT,CASSLSIVNTEAFF
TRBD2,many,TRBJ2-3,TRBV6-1,TGTGCCAGCACCCTAGCGGGGGACACAGATACGCAGTATTTT,CASTLAGDTDTQYF
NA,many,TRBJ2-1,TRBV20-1,TGCAGTGCTGGAAACAGCTTGGAATACAATGAGCAGTTCTTC,CSAGNSLEYNEQFF
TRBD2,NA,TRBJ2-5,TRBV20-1,TGCAGTGCTCCAAGGACAGCGGGAGGAGAGACCCAGTACTTC,CSAPRTAGGETQYF
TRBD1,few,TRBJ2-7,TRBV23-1,TGCGCCAGCGACCGACAGGGCTATTCCTACGAGCAGTACTTC,CASDRQGYSYEQYF
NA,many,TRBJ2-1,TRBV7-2,TGTGCCAGCAGCCTCGGGAGCTCCTACAATGAGCAGTTCTTC,CASSLGSSYNEQFF
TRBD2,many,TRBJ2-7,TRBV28,TGTGCCACCCCTGTATCGTACGGGAGGGCCAGCTACGAGCAGTACTTC,CATPVSYGRASYEQYF
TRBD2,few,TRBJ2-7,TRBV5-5,TGTGCCAGCAGCACTGAACCCGGGACTAGCGCCTACGAGCAGTACTTC,CASSTEPGTSAYEQYF
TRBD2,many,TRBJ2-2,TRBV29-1,TGCAGCGTTCGGGGACTAAGGGATTGGGGGGGTAACACCGGGGAGCTGTTTTTT,CSVRGLRDWGGNTGELFF
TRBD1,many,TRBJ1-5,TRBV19,TGTGCCAGTAGTACCCTCCCCGGGCAGGGGGGTCGCAATCAGCCCCAGCATTTT,CASSTLPGQGGRNQPQHF
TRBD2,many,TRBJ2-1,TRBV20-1,TGCAGTGCTGCCGGGACTAGCAGTACGTTAAATGAGCAGTTCTTC,CSAAGTSSTLNEQFF
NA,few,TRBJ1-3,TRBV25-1,TGTGCCAGCAGTGACCAGAACTCTGGAAACACCATATATTTT,CASSDQNSGNTIYF
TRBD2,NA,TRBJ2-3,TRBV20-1,TGCAGGGGCCAAGGGGGACCCGAAACTAGCGGGAACACAGATACGCAGTATTTT,CRGQGGPETSGNTDTQYF
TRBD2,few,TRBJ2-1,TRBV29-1,TGCAGCGTTGACCCTAGCGGAAGCTCCTACAATGAGCAGTTCTTC,CSVDPSGSSYNEQFF
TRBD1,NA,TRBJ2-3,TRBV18,TGTGCCAGCTCACCAAACAGGGGGCCAGATACGCAGTATTTT,CASSPNRGPDTQYF
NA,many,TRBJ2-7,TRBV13,TGTGCCAGCAGCTTAGGTGGGCTGCACTACGAGCAGTACTTC,CASSLGGLHYEQYF
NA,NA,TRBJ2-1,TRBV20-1,TGCAGTGCTAGAGATCGACTAGTCGGTGAGCAGTTCTTC,CSARDRLVGEQFF
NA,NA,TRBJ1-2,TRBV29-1,TGCACCTTTGGGCCCCCAGCTAACTATGGCTACACCTTC,CTFGPPANYGYTF
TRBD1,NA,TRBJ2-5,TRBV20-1,TGCAGTGCTAACAGGGGAGAGACCCAGTACTTC,CSANRGETQYF
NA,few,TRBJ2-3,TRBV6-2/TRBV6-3,TGTGCCAGCAGCCCCATGGTTGATACGCAGTATTTT,CASSPMVDTQYF
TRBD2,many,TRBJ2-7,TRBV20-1,TGCAGTGCTAGTAGACTAGCGGGAGAGTACAACGAGCAGTACTTC,CSASRLAGEYNEQYF
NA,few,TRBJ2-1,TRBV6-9,TGTGCCAGCAGTTATGACCGGAATGAGCAGTTCTTC,CASSYDRNEQFF
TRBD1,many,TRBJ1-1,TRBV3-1,TGTGCCAGCAGACGTACAGGGGATGGTACTGAAGCTTTCTTT,CASRRTGDGTEAFF
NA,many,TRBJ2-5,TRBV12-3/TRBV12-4,TGTGCCAGCAGTTTAGGGCAGGCCCGGGAGACCCAGTACTTC,CASSLGQARETQYF
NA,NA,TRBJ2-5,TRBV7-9,TGTGCCAGCAGCTTAGAGCAGGGCAGAAAAGAGACCCAGTACTTC,CASSLEQGRKETQYF
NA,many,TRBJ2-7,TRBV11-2,TGTGCCAGCAGCTTAATCTGGAGCTCCTACGAGCAGTACTTC,CASSLIWSSYEQYF
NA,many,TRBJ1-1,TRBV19,TGTGCCAGTGGTCACAGGGCGGATGAAGCTTTCTTT,CASGHRADEAFF
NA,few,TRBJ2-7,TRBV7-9,TGTGCCAGCAGCCAAGGCGGAGGATTTGATGAGCAGTACTTC,CASSQGGGFDEQYF